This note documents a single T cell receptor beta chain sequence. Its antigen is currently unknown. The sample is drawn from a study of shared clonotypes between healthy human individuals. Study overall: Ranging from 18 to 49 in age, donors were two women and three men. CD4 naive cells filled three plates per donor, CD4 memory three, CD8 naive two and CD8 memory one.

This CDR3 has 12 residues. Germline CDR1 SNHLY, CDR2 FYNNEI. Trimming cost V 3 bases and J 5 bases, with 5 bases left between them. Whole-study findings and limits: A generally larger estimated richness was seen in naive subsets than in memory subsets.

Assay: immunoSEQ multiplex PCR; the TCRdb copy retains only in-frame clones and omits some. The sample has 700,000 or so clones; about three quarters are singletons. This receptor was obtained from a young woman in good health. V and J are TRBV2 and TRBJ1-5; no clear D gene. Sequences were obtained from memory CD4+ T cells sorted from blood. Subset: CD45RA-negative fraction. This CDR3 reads CASSDPDQPQHF. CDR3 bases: TGTGCCAGCAGTGACCCCGATCAGCCCCAGCATTTT.